This TCR beta chain was captured in a study of blood T cell repertoires in COVID-19. Generated by immunoSEQ multiplex PCR, the TCRdb table keeps only in-frame clones and is missing some. The table lists more than 150,000 clones, about 85% of them singletons. V dropped 4 bases and J dropped 8; count of bases not matched to a gene: 4. CDR3 length: 15 residues. CDR1 is WSHSY, CDR2 SAAADI, per germline. The clonotype comes from a man aged 18 to 30 with acute or convalescent COVID-19. V and J are TRBV10-2 and TRBJ1-6; TRBD1 matches at 11 bases. Sample: peripheral blood. CDR3 loop: CASSVDRGQDSPLHF. Here the CDR3 DNA reads TGCGCCAGCAGTGTGGACAGGGGGCAGGATTCACCCCTCCACTTT.